The present entry profiles one T cell receptor beta chain with its context. This specimen comes from a study of CD8 T cells in Susac syndrome. Roughly 0.45 to 1 ug RNA was reverse transcribed with random hexamers. Each CDR3 protein gets one entry after TCRdb re-called the immunoSEQ multiplex PCR reads with MiXCR. This table has 300,000 or so distinct CDR3 sequences, about 90% appearing once. CDR3 length equals 14 residues. After removal of 4 bases from V and 7 bases from J, the junction contained 9 bases not matched to a gene. CDR1 is SGHRS, CDR2 YFSETQ, per germline. The chain combines TRBV5-1 with TRBJ1-2, with 8 bases identical to TRBD1. The sequence was collected from a human donor with multiple sclerosis. Sequenced material: CD4+ T cells from PBMCs. The DNA of the CDR3 is TGCGCCAGCAGCAACTCAGGGGGCCCGGGTGGCTACACCTTC. Protein: CASSNSGGPGGYTF.